Listed below are T cell receptor beta chains from one sample, sequenced in a study of T cell responses to AZD1222 COVID-19 vaccine. Repertoires were generated with immunoSEQ multiplex PCR, while TCRdb's copy carries only in-frame clones and drops some. The table has roughly 180,000 clones, roughly 94% seen once. This specimen was peripheral blood, taken 28 days after the second AZD1222 dose. The origin of the receptors is an adult who received the AZD1222 COVID-19 vaccine. Each CDR3 is given with its conserved first and last residue. Each record gives: CDR3 length, V gene, CDR3 protein.

cdr3_length: 14
v_call: TRBV2
cdr3_aa: CASSPLSDGYGYTF

cdr3_length: 15
v_call: TRBV5-1
cdr3_aa: CASSLSQGGDTEAFF

cdr3_length: 15
v_call: TRBV4-3
cdr3_aa: CASSQDPRANYGYTF

cdr3_length: 15
v_call: TRBV19
cdr3_aa: CASRRDIRSAGELFF

cdr3_length: 18
v_call: TRBV27
cdr3_aa: CASSLGVYGNGRGDGYTF

cdr3_length: 16
v_call: TRBV28
cdr3_aa: CASSLVRVAGANVLTF

cdr3_length: 12
v_call: TRBV19
cdr3_aa: CASRGPNYGYTF

cdr3_length: 17
v_call: TRBV19
cdr3_aa: CASSIDSLGTGLQPQHF

cdr3_length: 15
v_call: TRBV14
cdr3_aa: CASSQVTRGDYGYTF

cdr3_length: 14
v_call: TRBV9
cdr3_aa: CASSVDVGVRGYTF

cdr3_length: 12
v_call: TRBV19
cdr3_aa: CASSETELNAFF

cdr3_length: 16
v_call: TRBV9
cdr3_aa: CASSPLAGEVTGELFF

cdr3_length: 13
v_call: TRBV6-5
cdr3_aa: CASSYSKSGELFF

cdr3_length: 14
v_call: TRBV7-8
cdr3_aa: CASSAFSFPGELFF

cdr3_length: 14
v_call: TRBV18
cdr3_aa: CASSERLTQETQYF

cdr3_length: 13
v_call: TRBV5-1
cdr3_aa: CASSLEQRNGYTF

cdr3_length: 13
v_call: TRBV7-3
cdr3_aa: CASSLKGDQPQHF

cdr3_length: 14
v_call: TRBV6-1
cdr3_aa: CASTSGTGAEKLFF

cdr3_length: 14
v_call: TRBV11-2
cdr3_aa: CASSRGGGHQPQHF

cdr3_length: 14
v_call: TRBV19
cdr3_aa: CASSIGRVGNEQFF

cdr3_length: 13
v_call: TRBV7-6
cdr3_aa: CASSLFQGETQYF

cdr3_length: 15
v_call: TRBV19
cdr3_aa: CATSPLERGWSGYTF

cdr3_length: 14
v_call: TRBV3-1/TRBV3-2
cdr3_aa: CASREAGEVETQYF

cdr3_length: 15
v_call: TRBV7-2
cdr3_aa: CASSLVGGEGNTIYF

cdr3_length: 13
v_call: TRBV27
cdr3_aa: CASSPRGQEGYTF

cdr3_length: 15
v_call: TRBV6-4
cdr3_aa: CASSEEGTGPNEQFF

cdr3_length: 15
v_call: TRBV5-6
cdr3_aa: CASSLGGRSYNEQFF

cdr3_length: 15
v_call: TRBV27
cdr3_aa: CASSLNSGSNQPQHF

cdr3_length: 15
v_call: TRBV13
cdr3_aa: CASSLGGQTGNTIYF